This record looks at one T cell receptor (beta chain) sequence and its context. The V end lost 4 bases, the J end lost 5 bases, and 13 bases lay between the germline ends. The germline gives CDR1 SNHLY, CDR2 FYNNEI. This CDR3 contains 14 residues. Libraries were prepared by immunoSEQ multiplex PCR; TCRdb keeps only in-frame clonotypes and omits some of them. The sample lists over 65,000 clones; about 88% were seen once. These data are taken from a study of T cells in localized non-small cell lung cancer. Material: peripheral blood, obtained before any cancer treatment. The chain couples TRBV2 to TRBJ2-3; D remains unclear. The sequence was obtained from a female donor over 55 with stage I lung adenocarcinoma. The CDR3 region is CASSVTIVGDTQYF. The CDR3 DNA sequence: TGTGCCAGCAGTGTTACTATCGTAGGAGATACGCAGTATTTT.